This T cell receptor (beta chain) was sequenced during a study of long-term antiretroviral therapy in people with HIV. This clone was recorded once. What it binds is not known. immunoSEQ v3.0 was run at survey level. Only in-frame clones appear in the TCRdb table, and some are missing; sequencing was by immunoSEQ multiplex PCR. The sample shows some 20,000 clones, around 89% of them seen only once. At least two post-ART and at least one pre-ART PBMC sample were available for each donor. Per germline, CDR1 SGHRS and CDR2 YFSETQ. V lost 0 bases and J lost 7, with 13 bases in between. This CDR3 is built from 14 residues. Study results and caveats: Diversity rose after ART but stayed below transplant donor controls.

This TCR derives from a man between 50 and 59 years old with HIV. Sequences were derived from unsorted PBMCs, sampled 4.2 years after starting antiretroviral therapy. The J gene is TRBJ1-2, the V gene TRBV5-1; D uncertain. CDR3 in DNA: TGCGCCAGCAGCTTGGACTCTAAGGCGCGTGGCTACACCTTC. Translated, it gives CASSLDSKARGYTF. The full variable domain, rest sourced from reference TRBV5-1 and TRBJ1-2, is KAGVTQTPRYLIKTRGQQVTLSCSPISGHRSVSWYQQTPGQGLQFLFEYFSETQRNKGNFPGRFSGRQFSNSRSEMNVSTLELGDSALYLCASSLDSKARGYTFGSGTRLTVV.